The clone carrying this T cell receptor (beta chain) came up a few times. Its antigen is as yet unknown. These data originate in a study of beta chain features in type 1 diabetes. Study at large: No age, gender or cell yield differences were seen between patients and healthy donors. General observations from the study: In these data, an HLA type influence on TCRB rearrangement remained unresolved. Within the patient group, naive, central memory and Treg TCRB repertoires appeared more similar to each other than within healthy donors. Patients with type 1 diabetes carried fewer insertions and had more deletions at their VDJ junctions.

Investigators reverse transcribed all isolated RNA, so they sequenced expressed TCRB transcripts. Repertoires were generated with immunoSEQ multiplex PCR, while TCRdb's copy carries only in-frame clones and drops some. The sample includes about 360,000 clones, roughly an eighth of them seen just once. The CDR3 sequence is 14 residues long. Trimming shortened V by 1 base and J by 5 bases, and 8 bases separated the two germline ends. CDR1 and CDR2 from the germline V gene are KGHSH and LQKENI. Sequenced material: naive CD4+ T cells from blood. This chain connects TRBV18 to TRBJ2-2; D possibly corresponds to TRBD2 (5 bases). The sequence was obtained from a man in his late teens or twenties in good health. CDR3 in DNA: TGTGCCAGCTCACCACAACGGGGAACCGGGGAGCTGTTTTTT. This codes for CASSPQRGTGELFF. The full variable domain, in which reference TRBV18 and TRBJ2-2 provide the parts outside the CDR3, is NAGVMQNPRHLVRRRGQEARLRCSPMKGHSHVYWYRQLPEEGLKFMVYLQKENIIDESGMPKERFSAEFPKEGPSILRIQQVVRGDSAAYFCASSPQRGTGELFFGEGSRLTVL.